The 31 T cell receptor beta chains listed next were all sequenced from one sample in a study of human T cells and chemical hapten exposure. Each CDR3 protein gets one entry after TCRdb re-called the RACE reads with MiXCR. The sample consists of around 200,000 distinct CDR3 sequences, just under 30% of them appearing once. Time point noted: pre-sensitization, week 0. Treatment denoted: therapeutic diphenylcyclopropenone sensitization with weekly scalp DPC. Specimen: whole blood, collected in connection with sensitization to the hapten diphenylcyclopropenone (DPC). These receptors all come from a woman younger than 45 with alopecia areata. Some clones in this sample may be carry-over from other donors' samples.

This clonotype was seen more than once but under ten times. The chain uses TRBV29-1 and TRBJ1-1; D remains ambiguous. This CDR3 region has 11 residues. Germline CDR1 reads SQVTM; CDR2 reads ANQGSEA. Between the trimmed V and J ends, which lost 6 bases and 0 bases, there was a span of 5 bases. The chain's CDR3 is CSVKVNTEAFF. CDR3 sequence (DNA): TGCAGCGTCAAGGTGAACACTGAAGCTTTCTTT.

This clonotype was recorded a few times. The chain combines TRBV29-1 with TRBJ2-1; 10 bases map to TRBD2. J lost 6 bases, V lost 5 bases, and 10 bases had no gene match. The CDR3 runs 15 residues. Germline V gene lookup returns CDR1 SQVTM and CDR2 ANQGSEA. In nucleotides, the CDR3 is TGCAGCGTTAAGAGCGGGAGGGCACTGGGCAATGAGCAGTTCTTC. It specifies CSVKSGRALGNEQFF.

V and J are TRBV20-1 and TRBJ1-2; D remains ambiguous. Trimming shortened V by 6 bases and J by 4 bases, and 12 bases separated the two germline ends. Germline CDR1 is DFQATT and CDR2 is SNEGSKA (reference sequence). The CDR3 runs to 12 residues. The CDR3, as DNA: TGCAGTGCCTATTCTGACATCTATGGCTACACCTTC. Translated: CSAYSDIYGYTF.

Only a few counts were recorded for this clonotype. The chain recombines TRBV4-3 with TRBJ2-2, with 7 bases lining up with TRBD2. CDR1 and CDR2 (germline): LGHNA, YSLEER. The V segment lost 4 bases and the J segment 4 bases; nucleotides outside the gene matches: 12. The CDR3 contains 17 residues. CDR3 sequence reads: CASSLVGLADSTGELFF. The CDR3, as DNA: TGCGCCAGCAGCCTAGTAGGCCTAGCGGATAGCACCGGGGAGCTGTTTTTT.

This clonotype has just a few counts. The chain uses TRBV29-1 and TRBJ2-3; D gene ambiguous. The CDR3 runs to 10 residues. V lost 4 bases and J 5 bases, leaving 4 bases between the germline ends. Germline values: CDR1 SQVTM, CDR2 ANQGSEA. CDR3 amino acids: CSVGLDTQYF. CDR3 coding DNA: TGCAGCGTTGGGCTAGATACGCAGTATTTT.

The sample holds one count of this clonotype. The chain carries TRBV4-3 and TRBJ2-1, with D perhaps TRBD1 (5 bases). The CDR3 sequence is 13 residues long. The V gene's germline CDR1 is LGHNA and CDR2 YSLEER. The V gene lost 0 bases and the J gene lost 7 bases, with 7 bases spanning the gap. In DNA form, the CDR3 reads TGCGCCAGCAGCCAAGACAGGGCAAATGAGCAGTTCTTC. This translates into CASSQDRANEQFF.

The chain links TRBV5-1 to TRBJ2-3; 10 nucleotides match TRBD2. Germline assignment: CDR1 SGHRS and CDR2 YFSETQ. This CDR3 comprises 15 residues. The V segment lost 4 bases and the J segment 1 base; nucleotides outside the gene matches: 3. Written as DNA, the CDR3 is TGCGCCAGCAGCGTTGGACTAGCGGGCACAGATACGCAGTATTTT. It translates to CASSVGLAGTDTQYF.

CDR3 sequence (DNA): TGCGCCAGCAGACGGGACGCGGCCTACGAGCAGTACTTC. Its protein product is CASRRDAAYEQYF. This chain connects TRBV5-1 to TRBJ2-7; perhaps D is TRBD1 or TRBD2 (5 bases each). Germline V gene lookup returns CDR1 SGHRS and CDR2 YFSETQ. CDR3 length: 13 amino acids. Trimming removed 5 bases from V and 2 bases from J, with 11 bases in between.

The rearrangement joins TRBV20-1 to TRBJ2-5; 7 nucleotides align to TRBD1. V lost 3 bases and J lost 5; bases outside the gene matches: 6. The CDR3 consists of 13 residues. Germline lookup yields CDR1 DFQATT and CDR2 SNEGSKA (reference sequence). CDR3 protein: CSASTRGLETQYF. The CDR3 DNA follows: TGCAGTGCTAGCACCAGGGGGTTGGAGACCCAGTACTTC.

This chain uses TRBV2 with TRBJ2-1; 10 nucleotides align to TRBD1. Germline trimming cut 6 bases from V and 7 bases from J; bases unmatched to any gene: 3. Germline CDR1 is SNHLY and CDR2 is FYNNEI. The CDR3 extends over 13 amino acids. The CDR3, as DNA: TGTGCCAGCAGCTTGGACAGGGGGAATGAGCAGTTCTTC. Amino acid sequence: CASSLDRGNEQFF. The whole variable domain, remainder taken from reference TRBV2 and TRBJ2-1, is EPEVTQTPSHQVTQMGQEVILRCVPISNHLYFYWYRQILGQKVEFLVSFYNNEISEKSEIFDDQFSVERPDGSNFTLKIRSTKLEDSAMYFCASSLDRGNEQFFGPGTRLTVL.

The CDR3 reads CASVTGAFSGNTIYF. The DNA of the CDR3 is TGTGCCAGCGTTACGGGGGCCTTCTCTGGAAACACCATATATTTT. The chain has TRBV28 and TRBJ1-3; D is perhaps TRBD1 (6 bases). V lost 8 bases and J lost 0, with 14 bases in between. This CDR3 comprises 15 residues. Germline V gene data show CDR1 as MDHEN and CDR2 as SYDVKM.

This chain joins TRBV4-1 and TRBJ2-3; D is perhaps TRBD2 (6 bases). The CDR3 is made up of 17 amino acids. V lost 0 bases to trimming and J lost 0 bases, with 13 bases between them. Germline V lookup: CDR1 MGHRA, CDR2 YSYEKL. The CDR3 region is CASSQDWEAVSTDTQYF. The CDR3 coding sequence is TGCGCCAGCAGCCAAGATTGGGAGGCAGTTAGCACAGATACGCAGTATTTT.

The V call is TRBV29-1, the J call TRBJ2-2; D tentatively reads TRBD1 or TRBD2 (5 bases each). The CDR3 is 15 residues long. Per germline, CDR1 SQVTM and CDR2 ANQGSEA. Trimming pared 7 bases from V and 4 bases from J, leaving 19 bases between. CDR3 sequence: CSARARGRFTGELFF. The CDR3 bases are TGCAGCGCACGGGCCCGGGGACGATTCACCGGGGAGCTGTTTTTT.

This clonotype was detected only a few times. The chain is built from TRBV10-3 and TRBJ1-1; D is possibly TRBD1 (5 bases). Germline CDR1 ENHRY, CDR2 SYGVKD. With 10 bases removed from V and 5 bases from J, the gap between germline ends came to 11 bases. The CDR3 totals 11 residues. Written as DNA, the CDR3 is TGTGCCACCGTGGGGGGGACTGAAGCTTTCTTT. This encodes CATVGGTEAFF.

The V call is TRBV20-1, the J call TRBJ1-2; the D gene is possibly TRBD1 (6 bases). Between the trimmed V and J ends, which lost 2 bases and 9 bases, there was a span of 25 bases. In germline, CDR1 is DFQATT, CDR2 SNEGSKA (reference sequence). The CDR3 contains 16 residues. The CDR3 DNA follows: TGCAGTGCTAGATCCCGGGACACCGCCTTGATTGTCAGCTACACCTTC. Translation: CSARSRDTALIVSYTF.

This clonotype turned up a few times. The V and J genes are TRBV18 and TRBJ1-1; TRBD1 agrees at 8 bases. Germline assignment: CDR1 KGHSH and CDR2 LQKENI. CDR3 length: 15 residues. After removal of 0 bases from V and 1 base from J, the junction contained 1 base not matched to a gene. The CDR3 DNA follows: TGTGCCAGCTCACCACCCCAGGGGGCGAACACTGAAGCTTTCTTT. Residues: CASSPPQGANTEAFF.

The chain uses TRBV18 and TRBJ2-3; no reliable D call. Germline values: CDR1 KGHSH, CDR2 LQKENI. Trimming left V 1 base short and J 6 bases short, with 8 bases between. This CDR3 spans 13 amino acids. The CDR3 coding sequence is TGTGCCAGCTCACCACTCGTTTCCGATACGCAGTATTTT. Translation: CASSPLVSDTQYF.

This chain joins TRBV5-1 and TRBJ2-4; D gene unclear. The CDR3 is 16 residues long. Trimming took off 0 bases at V and 5 bases at J, with 15 bases between the two ends. Looked up from germline, CDR1 is SGHRS and CDR2 is YFSETQ. CDR3 in DNA: TGCGCCAGCAGCTTGGGTACAGTCCGACGGGAAAACATTCAGTACTTC. This codes for CASSLGTVRRENIQYF. Looking up the rest from reference TRBV5-1 and TRBJ2-4 gives the full variable domain: KAGVTQTPRYLIKTRGQQVTLSCSPISGHRSVSWYQQTPGQGLQFLFEYFSETQRNKGNFPGRFSGRQFSNSRSEMNVSTLELGDSALYLCASSLGTVRRENIQYFGAGTRLSVL.

This clonotype appeared a few times. CDR3 in amino acids: CASSVEGTGFEEQYF. DNA for the CDR3: TGTGCCAGCAGCGTAGAAGGGACAGGGTTTGAAGAGCAGTACTTC. This sequence joins TRBV9 and TRBJ2-7, with 9 bases lining up with TRBD1. V lost 0 bases and J lost 7; bases outside the gene matches: 8. The CDR3 contains 15 residues. CDR1 and CDR2 (germline): SGDLS, YYNGEE. The variable domain in full, with the rest retrieved from reference TRBV9 and TRBJ2-7, is DSGVTQTPKHLITATGQRVTLRCSPRSGDLSVYWYQQSLDQGLQFLIQYYNGEERAKGNILERFSAQQFPDLHSELNLSSLELGDSALYFCASSVEGTGFEEQYFGPGTRLTVT.

V usage is TRBV5-1 and J usage is TRBJ2-1; 10 positions agree with TRBD1. The CDR3 sequence is 16 residues long. The junction had 11 bases not matched to a gene; V was cut back by 4 bases and J by 7 bases. Germline values: CDR1 SGHRS, CDR2 YFSETQ. CDR3 nucleotide sequence: TGCGCCAGCAGCCCACCCAGGGGACAGGGGAGAAATGAGCAGTTCTTC. Translating it yields CASSPPRGQGRNEQFF.

V is TRBV24-1 and J is TRBJ1-1, with 11 bases lining up with TRBD1. The germline V gene has CDR1 KGHDR and CDR2 SFDVKD. V dropped 9 bases and J dropped 4; count of bases not matched to a gene: 3. The CDR3 contains 13 residues. CDR3 loop: CATAGTGGTEAFF. The DNA for the CDR3 is TGTGCCACCGCAGGGACAGGGGGCACTGAAGCTTTCTTT.

This chain uses TRBV29-1 with TRBJ2-7; 7 positions match TRBD1. Germline V CDR1 and CDR2: SQVTM, ANQGSEA. V lost 4 bases, J lost 9 bases, and 15 bases stayed unmatched. This CDR3 region has 14 residues. CDR3: CSVGTGRVSEVQYF. DNA of the CDR3: TGCAGCGTTGGGACAGGTCGGGTTTCAGAGGTGCAGTACTTC.

The chain employs TRBV7-2 and TRBJ1-1; unclear D gene. CDR1 is SGHTA, CDR2 FQGNSA, per germline. CDR3 length: 16 amino acids. Trimming stripped 2 bases from V and 1 base from J, with 14 bases between. CDR3 sequence: CASSLLIIGGNTEAFF. CDR3 DNA: TGTGCCAGCAGCTTATTAATTATAGGCGGGAACACTGAAGCTTTCTTT.

V usage is TRBV6-5 and J usage is TRBJ1-3, with a weak D call TRBD1 (6 bases). Germline V gene data show CDR1 as MNHEY and CDR2 as SVGAGI. The CDR3 is 16 residues long. V gave up 5 bases and J gave up 0 bases, with 14 bases separating them. The CDR3 coding sequence is TGTGCCAGCAGTCGCCACAGGGCCAGCTCTGGAAACACCATATATTTT. Protein product: CASSRHRASSGNTIYF.

This clonotype has only a few counts. The rearrangement uses TRBV29-1 and TRBJ1-5; D is possibly TRBD1 (5 bases). CDR1 and CDR2 (germline): SQVTM, ANQGSEA. V lost 4 bases to trimming and J lost 4 bases, with 17 bases between them. The CDR3 runs 15 residues. Here the CDR3 reads CSVVLAGGPNQPQHF. CDR3 DNA sequence: TGCAGCGTTGTACTCGCCGGGGGACCAAATCAGCCCCAGCATTTT.

This chain uses TRBV29-1 with TRBJ2-7, with D unclear. Germline V gene lookup returns CDR1 SQVTM and CDR2 ANQGSEA. The CDR3 totals 13 residues. V lost 0 bases and J lost 0, with 6 bases in between. CDR3 nucleotide sequence: TGCAGCGTTGAAGAAGGTGTCTCCTACGAGCAGTACTTC. Translation gives CSVEEGVSYEQYF.

This clonotype was seen at least ten times. The rearrangement uses TRBV9 and TRBJ1-3; D gene unclear. This CDR3 contains 15 residues. Germline-derived CDR1 and CDR2 are SGDLS and YYNGEE. The V end was cut by 4 bases, the J end by 0 bases, with 11 bases between. The CDR3 region is CASSRTGVSGNTIYF. CDR3 DNA: TGTGCCAGCAGCCGGACGGGCGTCTCTGGAAACACCATATATTTT.

This clonotype has more than one count but fewer than ten. This rearrangement joins TRBV6-2 or TRBV6-3 to TRBJ1-3; no clear D gene. CDR1 and CDR2 from the germline V gene are MNHEY and SVGEGT. Between the trimmed V and J ends, which lost 3 bases and 0 bases, there was a span of 6 bases. The CDR3 is 14 amino acids. DNA of the CDR3: TGTGCCAGCAGTTATTCGAGCTCTGGAAACACCATATATTTT. Translation gives CASSYSSSGNTIYF.

The chain is built from TRBV4-3 and TRBJ1-4; tentative D call: TRBD1 (6 bases). The germline V gene has CDR1 LGHNA and CDR2 YSLEER. This CDR3 spans 16 amino acids. V was clipped by 1 base and J by 10 bases, with 19 bases between them. The CDR3 loop reads CASSQGGSRGSLKLFF. The CDR3 DNA follows: TGCGCCAGCAGCCAAGGGGGGTCCAGGGGCTCGCTAAAACTGTTTTTT.

This clonotype has just a few counts. The V call is TRBV10-3, the J call TRBJ2-2, with D perhaps matching TRBD1 (6 bases). Germline values: CDR1 ENHRY, CDR2 SYGVKD. The length of the CDR3 is 16 residues. The germline V and J ends were trimmed by 2 bases and 2 bases, with 12 bases remaining between them. The CDR3 region has the DNA TGTGCCATCAGTGAGAACTTACAGGGTAACACCGGGGAGCTGTTTTTT. Protein product: CAISENLQGNTGELFF.

The chain's CDR3 is CSVVTGTSGNIQYF. The CDR3 nucleotides read TGCAGCGTTGTCACCGGGACTAGCGGAAACATTCAGTACTTC. J is TRBJ2-4 and V is TRBV29-1; 11 positions agree with TRBD2. CDR1 is SQVTM, CDR2 ANQGSEA, per germline. V was pared by 4 bases and J by 6 bases, with 5 bases of the junction left unmatched. The CDR3 is 14 residues long. The variable domain in full, completed from reference TRBV29-1 and TRBJ2-4, reads SAVISQKPSRDICQRGTSLTIQCQVDSQVTMMFWYRQQPGQSLTLIATANQGSEATYESGFVIDKFPISRPNLTFSTLTVSNMSPEDSSIYLCSVVTGTSGNIQYFGAGTRLSVL.